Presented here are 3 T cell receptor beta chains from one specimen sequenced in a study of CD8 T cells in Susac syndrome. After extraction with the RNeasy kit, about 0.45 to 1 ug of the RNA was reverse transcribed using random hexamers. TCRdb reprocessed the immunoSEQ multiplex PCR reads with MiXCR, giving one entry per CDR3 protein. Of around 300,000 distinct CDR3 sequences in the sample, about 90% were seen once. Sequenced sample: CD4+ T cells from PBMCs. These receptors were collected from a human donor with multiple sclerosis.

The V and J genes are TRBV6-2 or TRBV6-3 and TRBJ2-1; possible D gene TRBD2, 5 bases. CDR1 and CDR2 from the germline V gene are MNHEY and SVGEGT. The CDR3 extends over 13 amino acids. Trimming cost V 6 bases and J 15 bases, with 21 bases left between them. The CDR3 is CASSSQLGWFAFF. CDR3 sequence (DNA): TGTGCCAGCAGCTCCCAACTAGGATGGTTTGCGTTCTTC.

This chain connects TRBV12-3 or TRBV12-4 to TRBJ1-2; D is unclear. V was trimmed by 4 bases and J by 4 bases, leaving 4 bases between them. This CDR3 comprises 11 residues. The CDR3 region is CASSSSYGYTF. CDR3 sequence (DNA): TGTGCCAGCAGTTCCAGCTATGGCTACACCTTC.

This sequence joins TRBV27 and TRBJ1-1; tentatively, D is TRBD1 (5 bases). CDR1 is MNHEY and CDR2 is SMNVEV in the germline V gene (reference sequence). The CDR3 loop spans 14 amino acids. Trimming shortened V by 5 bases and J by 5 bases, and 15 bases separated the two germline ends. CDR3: CASSLGWGGTEAFF. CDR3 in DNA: TGTGCCAGCAGTCTCGGATGGGGGGGAACTGAAGCTTTCTTT.